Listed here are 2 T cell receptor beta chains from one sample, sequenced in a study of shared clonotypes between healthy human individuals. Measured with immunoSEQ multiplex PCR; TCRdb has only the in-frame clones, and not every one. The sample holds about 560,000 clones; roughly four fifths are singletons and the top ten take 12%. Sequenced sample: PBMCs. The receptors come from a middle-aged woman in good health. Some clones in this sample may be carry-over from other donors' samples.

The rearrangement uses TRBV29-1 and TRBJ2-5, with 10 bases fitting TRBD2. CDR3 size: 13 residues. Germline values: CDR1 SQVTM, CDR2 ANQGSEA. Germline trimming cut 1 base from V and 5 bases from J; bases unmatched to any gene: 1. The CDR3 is CSVEGAGGETQYF. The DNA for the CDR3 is TGCAGCGTTGAAGGAGCGGGAGGGGAGACCCAGTACTTC. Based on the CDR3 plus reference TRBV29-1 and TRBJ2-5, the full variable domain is SAVISQKPSRDICQRGTSLTIQCQVDSQVTMMFWYRQQPGQSLTLIATANQGSEATYESGFVIDKFPISRPNLTFSTLTVSNMSPEDSSIYLCSVEGAGGETQYFGPGTRLLVL.

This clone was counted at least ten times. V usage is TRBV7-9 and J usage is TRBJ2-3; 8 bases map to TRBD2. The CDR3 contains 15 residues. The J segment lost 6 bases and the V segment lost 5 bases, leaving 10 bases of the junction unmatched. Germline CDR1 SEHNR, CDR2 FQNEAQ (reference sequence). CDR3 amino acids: CASSLLTSVYDTQYF. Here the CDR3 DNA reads TGTGCCAGCAGCCTCCTGACTAGCGTCTATGATACGCAGTATTTT. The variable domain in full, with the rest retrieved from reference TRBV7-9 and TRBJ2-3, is DTGVSQNPRHKITKRGQNVTFRCDPISEHNRLYWYRQTLGQGPEFLTYFQNEAQLEKSRLLSDRFSAERPKGSFSTLEIQRTEQGDSAMYLCASSLLTSVYDTQYFGPGTRLTVL.